The present TCR beta chain was sequenced within a study of T cell repertoires in cytomegalovirus infection. On the study more broadly: Public TCR beta signatures provided an indication of both CMV infection and a matching HLA type.

Overall study findings and caveats: HLA-C-restricted, CMV-specific TCR beta clonotypes were dominant ex vivo.

Via MiXCR, TCRdb re-called the reads, giving one row per CDR3 protein. The data hold about 900,000 distinct CDR3 sequences, with approximately 33% observed a single time. CDR3 length equals 14 residues. Per germline, CDR1 LNHDA and CDR2 SQIVND (reference sequence). V shed 7 bases and J 4 bases; nucleotides not matched to a gene: 5. This clonotype was seen a handful of times. What it binds is not known. The sample consisted of cultured CD8+ T cells from PBMCs, taken from culture after CMV antigen stimulation. The J gene is TRBJ1-5, the V gene TRBV19; TRBD1 matches 9 bases. This receptor was identified in a human donor in good health (CMV status not recorded). Some clones in this sample may be carry-over from other donors' samples. The CDR3 spells CASTGQGINQPQHF. For the CDR3, the DNA is TGTGCCAGTACAGGACAGGGGATAAATCAGCCCCAGCATTTT. Based on the CDR3 plus reference TRBV19 and TRBJ1-5, the full variable domain is DGGITQSPKYLFRKEGQNVTLSCEQNLNHDAMYWYRQDPGQGLRLIYYSQIVNDFQKGDIAEGYSVSREKKESFPLTVTSAQKNPTAFYLCASTGQGINQPQHFGDGTRLSIL.